This T cell receptor beta chain was recorded in a study of cytomegalovirus exposure and HLA in healthy donors. Findings and limits, study-wide: Three chains linked to CMV were shown in vitro to be specific for CMV antigens.

Trimming cost V 1 base and J 6 bases, with 17 bases left between them. Germline CDR1 is KGHSH and CDR2 is LQKENI. This CDR3 comprises 16 residues. With regard to this clone: Its antigen is as yet unknown.

The PCR employed 60 Vbeta primers together with 13 Jbeta primers. This table comes from immunoSEQ multiplex PCR, and its TCRdb copy is limited to in-frame clones, with some not included. This sample has some 97,000 clones, with more than 60% found just once. Sample: PBMCs. The clonotype was recovered from a young woman in good health and CMV-seropositive. The chain is built from TRBV18 and TRBJ2-3; unclear D gene. The CDR3 coding sequence is TGTGCCAGCTCACCACAGGCCGAGGCTAACGGGGATACGCAGTATTTT. Translation: CASSPQAEANGDTQYF.